Sequencing of this T cell receptor (beta chain) was carried out in a study of shared clonotypes between healthy human individuals. On the study more broadly: Three plates each covered CD4 naive and memory; CD8 naive two, CD8 memory one. Overall study findings and caveats: Shared across several donors were 5% to 6% of the naive CD4 clonotypes.

Researchers partitioned CD4+ cells into CD45RA+ naive and CD45RA-negative memory subsets. This table comes from immunoSEQ multiplex PCR, and its TCRdb copy is limited to in-frame clones, with some not included. The sample consists of roughly 2.5 million clones, roughly 92% of them appearing once. CDR1 and CDR2 from the germline V gene are SGHRS and YFSETQ. The CDR3 consists of 14 residues. V was cut by 4 bases and J by 0 bases, with 7 bases left in between. About this clone: No antigen is known for it.

Sequencing input: naive CD4+ T cells sorted from blood. Noted subset: CD45RA+ positively selected. The chain is built from TRBV5-1 and TRBJ1-4; the D is unclear. This clonotype originated in a man between 18 and 29 years old in good health. The CDR3 bases are TGCGCCAGCAGCCGACTATCAACTAATGAAAAACTGTTTTTT. This gives the protein CASSRLSTNEKLFF.